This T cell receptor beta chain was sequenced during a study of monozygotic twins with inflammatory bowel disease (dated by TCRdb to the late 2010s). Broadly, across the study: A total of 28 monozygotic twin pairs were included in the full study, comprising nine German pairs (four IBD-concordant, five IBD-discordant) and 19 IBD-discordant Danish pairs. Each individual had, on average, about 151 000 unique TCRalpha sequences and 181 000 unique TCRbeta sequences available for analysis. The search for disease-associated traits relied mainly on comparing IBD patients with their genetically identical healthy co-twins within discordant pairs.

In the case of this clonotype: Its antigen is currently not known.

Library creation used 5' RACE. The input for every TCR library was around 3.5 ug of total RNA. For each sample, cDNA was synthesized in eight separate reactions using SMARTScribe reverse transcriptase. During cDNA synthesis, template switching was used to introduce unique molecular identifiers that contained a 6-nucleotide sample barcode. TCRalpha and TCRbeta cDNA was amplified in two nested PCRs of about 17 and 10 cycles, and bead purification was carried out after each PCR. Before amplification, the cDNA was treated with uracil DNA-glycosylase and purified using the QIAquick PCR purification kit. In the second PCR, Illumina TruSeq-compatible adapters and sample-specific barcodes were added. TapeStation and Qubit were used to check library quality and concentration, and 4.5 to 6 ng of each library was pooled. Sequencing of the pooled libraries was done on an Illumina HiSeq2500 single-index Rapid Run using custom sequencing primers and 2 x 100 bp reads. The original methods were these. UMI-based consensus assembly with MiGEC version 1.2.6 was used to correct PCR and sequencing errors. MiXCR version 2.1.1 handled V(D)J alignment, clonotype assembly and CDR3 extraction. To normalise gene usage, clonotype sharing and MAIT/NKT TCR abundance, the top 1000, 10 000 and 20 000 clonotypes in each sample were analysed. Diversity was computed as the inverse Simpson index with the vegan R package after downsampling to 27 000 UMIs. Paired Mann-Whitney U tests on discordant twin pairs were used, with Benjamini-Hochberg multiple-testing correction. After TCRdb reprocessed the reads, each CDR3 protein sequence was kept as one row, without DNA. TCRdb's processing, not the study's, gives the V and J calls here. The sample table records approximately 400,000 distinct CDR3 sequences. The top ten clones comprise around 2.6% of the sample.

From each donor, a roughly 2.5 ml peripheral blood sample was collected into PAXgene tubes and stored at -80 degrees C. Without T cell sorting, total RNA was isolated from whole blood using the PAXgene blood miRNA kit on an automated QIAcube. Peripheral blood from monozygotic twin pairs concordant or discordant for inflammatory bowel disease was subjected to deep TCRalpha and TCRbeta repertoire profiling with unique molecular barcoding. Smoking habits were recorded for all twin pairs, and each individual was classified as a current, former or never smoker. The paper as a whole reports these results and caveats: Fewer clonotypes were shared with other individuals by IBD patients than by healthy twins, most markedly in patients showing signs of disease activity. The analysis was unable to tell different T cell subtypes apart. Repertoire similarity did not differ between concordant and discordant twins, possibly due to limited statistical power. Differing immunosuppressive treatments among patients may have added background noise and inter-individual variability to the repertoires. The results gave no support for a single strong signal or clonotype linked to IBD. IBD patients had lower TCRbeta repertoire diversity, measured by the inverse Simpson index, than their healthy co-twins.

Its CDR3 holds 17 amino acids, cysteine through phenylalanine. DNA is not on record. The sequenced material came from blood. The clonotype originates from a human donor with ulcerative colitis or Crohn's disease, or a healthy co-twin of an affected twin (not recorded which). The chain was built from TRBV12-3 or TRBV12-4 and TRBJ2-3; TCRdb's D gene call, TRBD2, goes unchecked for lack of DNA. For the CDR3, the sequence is CASSPRGSPTSTDTQYF.